This T cell receptor (beta chain) was sequenced in a study of T cells in Graves' hyperthyroidism and ophthalmopathy. General study points: Progression to ophthalmopathy was predicted a median of 6.5 months early. Blood samples included most of the expanded thyroid clonotypes exceeding 0.001.

V lost 5 bases and J lost 8; bases outside the gene matches: 3. Germline assignment: CDR1 SGHTA and CDR2 FQGNSA. CDR3 length: 14 residues. Using RNA transcripts as the source, TCR beta CDR3 regions were amplified. TCR CDR3 regions were first amplified by RT-PCR with HTBI primers. TCRdb independently ran MiXCR on the multiplex PCR reads; one entry per CDR3 protein. The table shows 500,000 to 600,000 distinct CDR3 sequences, with roughly 45% occurring only once. In regard to this clonotype: Its antigen remains unknown.

The clonotype comes from an adult woman with Graves' disease, either hyperthyroidism or ophthalmopathy (not recorded which). V gene TRBV7-2 combines with J gene TRBJ2-1; 13 positions match TRBD2. Sequencing used peripheral blood or thyroid tissue (not recorded which). The CDR3 region has the DNA TGTGCCAGCAGCCCCGGACTAGCGGGAGATGAGCAGTTCTTC. This encodes CASSPGLAGDEQFF. Combining the CDR3 with reference TRBV7-2 and TRBJ2-1 gives the whole variable domain GAGVSQSPSNKVTEKGKDVELRCDPISGHTALYWYRQSLGQGLEFLIYFQGNSAPDKSGLPSDRFSAERTGGSVSTLTIQRTQQEDSAVYLCASSPGLAGDEQFFGPGTRLTVL.